Sequencing of this T cell receptor (beta chain) was carried out in a study of vaccination effects on CD4 cells after COVID-19. Before sequencing took place, the ViraFEST assay used viral peptide pools to expand antigen-specific CD4+ T cells. The culture ran for approximately 10 days, and then CD4+ T cells were isolated. Subjects were given two BNT162b2 or mRNA-1273 vaccine doses. V was pared by 1 base and J by 7 bases, with 11 bases between. Germline V gene sequence: CDR1 SGHAT, CDR2 FQNNGV. This CDR3 has 13 amino acids. Produced via immunoSEQ multiplex PCR; TCRdb's table is partial and in-frame only. Found here are fewer than 25,000 clones, around 70% of them singletons; the top ten hold about a tenth. On this clone itself: As yet, its antigen is unknown.

The input for sequencing was CD4+ T cells from PBMCs cultured with HCoV-NL63 spike peptides, taken after COVID-19 vaccination. This clonotype was sampled from a human donor who received a COVID-19 vaccine. V and J are TRBV11-2 and TRBJ2-7; no definite D call. The DNA of the CDR3 is TGTGCCAGCAGCTTAGTCCTGGAATTGGAGCAGTACTTC. Its translation is CASSLVLELEQYF.